This T cell receptor (beta chain) was obtained from a study of memory CD8 T cells in hepatitis C reinfection. The wider study: HCV reinfection: RNA-positive following two negative tests at least 60 days apart.

Time point given: peak reinfection, 3 to 8 weeks after reinfection detection. No in vitro expansion preceded TCR sequencing of the sorted cells. The Montreal HEPCO cohort supplied donors who inject drugs. A couple of donors provided sorted CD3+ CD8+ CD45RO- naive CD8 T cells at all three reinfection time points. Measured with immunoSEQ multiplex PCR; TCRdb has only the in-frame clones, and not every one. The data contain about 45,000 clones, around 87% of them singletons. The origin of this receptor is a young man with hepatitis C virus infection. Source material: naive CD8+ T cells sorted from blood.

DNA for the CDR3: TGTGCCAGCAGTTATGGACTAGCGGAAGAGACCCAGTACTTC. It yields the protein CASSYGLAEETQYF. The genes are TRBV6-6 and TRBJ2-5, with TRBD2 identical over 10 bases. V lost 3 bases, J lost 3 bases, and 1 base stayed unmatched. The CDR3 is made up of 14 amino acids. CDR1 is MNHNY and CDR2 is SVGAGI in the germline V gene (reference sequence).